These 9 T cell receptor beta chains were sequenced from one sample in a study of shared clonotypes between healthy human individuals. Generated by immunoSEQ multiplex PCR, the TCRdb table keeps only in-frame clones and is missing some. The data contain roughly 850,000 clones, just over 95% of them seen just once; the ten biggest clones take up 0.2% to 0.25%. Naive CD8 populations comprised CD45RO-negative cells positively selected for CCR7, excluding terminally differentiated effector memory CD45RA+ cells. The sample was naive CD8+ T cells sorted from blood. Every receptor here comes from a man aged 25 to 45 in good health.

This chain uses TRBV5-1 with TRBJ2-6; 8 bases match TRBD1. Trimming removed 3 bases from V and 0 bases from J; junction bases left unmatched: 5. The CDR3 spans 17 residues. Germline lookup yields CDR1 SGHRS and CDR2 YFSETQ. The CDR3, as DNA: TGCGCCAGCAGCTCGGGACAGGTGCACTCTGGGGCCAACGTCCTGACTTTC. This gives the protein CASSSGQVHSGANVLTF.

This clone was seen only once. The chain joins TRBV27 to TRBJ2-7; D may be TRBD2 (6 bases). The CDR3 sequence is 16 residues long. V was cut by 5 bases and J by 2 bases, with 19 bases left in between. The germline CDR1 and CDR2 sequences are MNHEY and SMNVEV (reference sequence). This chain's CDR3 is CASSPLEGLPTYEQYF. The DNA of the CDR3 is TGTGCCAGCAGTCCACTCGAGGGACTCCCCACCTACGAGCAGTACTTC.

CDR3: CASSSRQGDNEQFF. The CDR3 region has the DNA TGTGCCAGCAGCTCCCGACAGGGGGACAATGAGCAGTTCTTC. The V call is TRBV11-3, the J call TRBJ2-1, with 9 bases that match TRBD1. This CDR3 comprises 14 residues. Unmatched junction bases numbered 3, after V lost 4 bases and J lost 5 bases. CDR1 and CDR2 (germline): SGHNT, YENEEA. The full variable domain, with the rest looked up from reference TRBV11-3 and TRBJ2-1, is EAGVVQSPRYKIIEKKQPVAFWCNPISGHNTLYWYLQNLGQGPELLIRYENEEAVDDSQLPKDRFSAERLKGVDSTLKIQPAELGDSAVYLCASSSRQGDNEQFFGPGTRLTVL.

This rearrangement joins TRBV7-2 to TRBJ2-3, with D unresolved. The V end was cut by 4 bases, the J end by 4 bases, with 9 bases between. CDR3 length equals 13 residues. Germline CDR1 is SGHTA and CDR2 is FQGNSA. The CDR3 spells CASSSDPPDTQYF. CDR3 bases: TGTGCCAGCAGCTCCGACCCCCCAGATACGCAGTATTTT.

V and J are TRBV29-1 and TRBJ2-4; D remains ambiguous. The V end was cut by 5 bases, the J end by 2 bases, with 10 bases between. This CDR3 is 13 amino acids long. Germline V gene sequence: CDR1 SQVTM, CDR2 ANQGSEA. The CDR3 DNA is TGCAGCGTTTCCCATGAGCCCAAAAACATTCAGTACTTC. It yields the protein CSVSHEPKNIQYF.

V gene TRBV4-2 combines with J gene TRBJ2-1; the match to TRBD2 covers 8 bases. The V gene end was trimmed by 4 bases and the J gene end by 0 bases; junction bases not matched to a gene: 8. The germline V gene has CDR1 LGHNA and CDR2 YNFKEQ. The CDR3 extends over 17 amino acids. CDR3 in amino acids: CASSRGLREASYNEQFF. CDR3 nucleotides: TGTGCCAGCAGCCGGGGTCTGCGGGAGGCCTCCTACAATGAGCAGTTCTTC.

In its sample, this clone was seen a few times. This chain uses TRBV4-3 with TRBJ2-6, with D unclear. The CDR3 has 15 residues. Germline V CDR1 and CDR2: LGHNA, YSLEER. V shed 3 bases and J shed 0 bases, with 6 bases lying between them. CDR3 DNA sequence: TGCGCCAGCAGCCAGGGCCTCTCTGGGGCCAACGTCCTGACTTTC. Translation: CASSQGLSGANVLTF.

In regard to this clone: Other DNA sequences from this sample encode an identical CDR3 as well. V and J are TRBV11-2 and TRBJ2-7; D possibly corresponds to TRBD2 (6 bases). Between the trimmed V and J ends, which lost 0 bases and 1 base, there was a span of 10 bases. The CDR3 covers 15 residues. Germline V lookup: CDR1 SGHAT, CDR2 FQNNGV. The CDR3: CASSLEGSGSYEQYF. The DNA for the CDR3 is TGTGCCAGCAGCTTAGAGGGCAGCGGGTCCTACGAGCAGTACTTC.

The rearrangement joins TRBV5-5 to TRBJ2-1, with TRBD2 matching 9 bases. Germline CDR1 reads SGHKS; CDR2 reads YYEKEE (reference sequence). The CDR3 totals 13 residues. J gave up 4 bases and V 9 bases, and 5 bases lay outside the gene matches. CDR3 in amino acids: CATGGRGYNEQFF. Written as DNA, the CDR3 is TGTGCCACGGGCGGGAGGGGGTACAATGAGCAGTTCTTC. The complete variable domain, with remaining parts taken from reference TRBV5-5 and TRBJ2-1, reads DAGVTQSPTHLIKTRGQQVTLRCSPISGHKSVSWYQQVLGQGPQFIFQYYEKEERGRGNFPDRFSARQFPNYSSELNVNALLLGDSALYLCATGGRGYNEQFFGPGTRLTVL.